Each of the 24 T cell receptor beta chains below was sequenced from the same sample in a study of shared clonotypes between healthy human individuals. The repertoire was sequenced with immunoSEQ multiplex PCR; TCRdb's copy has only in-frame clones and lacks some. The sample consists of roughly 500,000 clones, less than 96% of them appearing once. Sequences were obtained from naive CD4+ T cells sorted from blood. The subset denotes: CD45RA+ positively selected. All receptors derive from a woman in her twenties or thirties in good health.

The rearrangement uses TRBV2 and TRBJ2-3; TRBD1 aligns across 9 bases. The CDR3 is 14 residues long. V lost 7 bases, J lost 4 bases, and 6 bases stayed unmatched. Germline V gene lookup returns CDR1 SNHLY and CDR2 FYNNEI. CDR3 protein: CASNLGQGPDTQYF. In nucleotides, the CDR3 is TGTGCCAGCAACCTAGGACAGGGGCCAGATACGCAGTATTTT.

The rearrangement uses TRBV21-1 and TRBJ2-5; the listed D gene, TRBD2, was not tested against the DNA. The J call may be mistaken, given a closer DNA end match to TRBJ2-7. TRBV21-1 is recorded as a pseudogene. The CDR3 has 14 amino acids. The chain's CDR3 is CASSGRASCYEQYF. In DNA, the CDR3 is TGTGCCAGCAGCGGGAGGGCCTCTTGCTACGAGCAGTACTTC.

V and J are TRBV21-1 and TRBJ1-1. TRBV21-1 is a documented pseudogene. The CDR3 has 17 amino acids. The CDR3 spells CASSKRVSLRENTEAFF. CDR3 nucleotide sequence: TGTGCCAGCAGCAAACGAGTTTCACTCCGAGAAAACACTGAAGCTTTCTTT.

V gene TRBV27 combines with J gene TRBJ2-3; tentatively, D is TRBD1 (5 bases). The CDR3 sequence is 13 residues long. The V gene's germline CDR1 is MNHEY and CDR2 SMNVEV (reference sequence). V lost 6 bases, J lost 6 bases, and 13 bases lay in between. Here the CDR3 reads CASRTTARDTQYF. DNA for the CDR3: TGTGCCAGCAGGACGACAGCCCGGGATACGCAGTATTTT.

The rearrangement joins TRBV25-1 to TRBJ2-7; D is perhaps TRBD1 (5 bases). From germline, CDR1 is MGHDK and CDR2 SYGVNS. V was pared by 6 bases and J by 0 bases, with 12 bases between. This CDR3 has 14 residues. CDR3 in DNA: TGTGCCAGCAGCGACAGCAAATTCTCCTACGAGCAGTACTTC. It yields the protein CASSDSKFSYEQYF.

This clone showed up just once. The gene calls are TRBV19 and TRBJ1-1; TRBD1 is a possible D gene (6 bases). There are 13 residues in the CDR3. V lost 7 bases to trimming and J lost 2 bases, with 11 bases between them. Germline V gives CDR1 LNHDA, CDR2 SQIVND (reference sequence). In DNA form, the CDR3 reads TGTGCCAGTATTCAACAGGGAAACACTGAAGCTTTCTTT. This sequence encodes CASIQQGNTEAFF. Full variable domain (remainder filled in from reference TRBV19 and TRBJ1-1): DGGITQSPKYLFRKEGQNVTLSCEQNLNHDAMYWYRQDPGQGLRLIYYSQIVNDFQKGDIAEGYSVSREKKESFPLTVTSAQKNPTAFYLCASIQQGNTEAFFGQGTRLTVV.

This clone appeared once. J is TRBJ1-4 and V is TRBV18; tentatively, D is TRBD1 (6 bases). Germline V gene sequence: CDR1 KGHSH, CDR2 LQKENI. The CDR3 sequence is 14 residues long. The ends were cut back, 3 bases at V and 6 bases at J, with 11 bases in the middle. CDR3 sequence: CASSPRGGDEKLFF. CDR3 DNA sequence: TGTGCCAGCTCACCTCGAGGGGGGGATGAAAAACTGTTTTTT.

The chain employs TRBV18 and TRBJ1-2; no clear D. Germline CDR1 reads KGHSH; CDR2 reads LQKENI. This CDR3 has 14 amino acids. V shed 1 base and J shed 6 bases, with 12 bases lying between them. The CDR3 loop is CASSPLESADGYTF. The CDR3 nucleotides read TGTGCCAGCTCACCACTTGAGTCAGCCGATGGCTACACCTTC.

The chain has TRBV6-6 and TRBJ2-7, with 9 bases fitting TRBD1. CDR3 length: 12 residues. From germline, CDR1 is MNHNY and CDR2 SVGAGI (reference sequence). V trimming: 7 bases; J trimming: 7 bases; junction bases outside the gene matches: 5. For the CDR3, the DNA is TGTGCCAGCAATACAGGGGGCCGAGAGCAGTACTTC. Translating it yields CASNTGGREQYF.

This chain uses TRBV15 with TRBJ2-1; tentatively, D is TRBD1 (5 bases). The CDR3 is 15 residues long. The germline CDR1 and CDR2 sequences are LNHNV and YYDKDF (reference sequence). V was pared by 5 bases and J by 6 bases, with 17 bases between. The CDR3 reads CATSLLHQGSNEQFF. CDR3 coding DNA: TGTGCCACCAGCCTACTGCATCAGGGTAGCAATGAGCAGTTCTTC.

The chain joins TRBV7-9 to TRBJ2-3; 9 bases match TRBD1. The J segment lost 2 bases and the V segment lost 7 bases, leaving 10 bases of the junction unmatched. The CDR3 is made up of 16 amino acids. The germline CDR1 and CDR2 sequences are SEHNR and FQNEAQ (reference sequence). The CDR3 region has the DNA TGTGCCAGCATCGTGACAGGGGGAACGGACACAGATACGCAGTATTTT. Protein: CASIVTGGTDTDTQYF.

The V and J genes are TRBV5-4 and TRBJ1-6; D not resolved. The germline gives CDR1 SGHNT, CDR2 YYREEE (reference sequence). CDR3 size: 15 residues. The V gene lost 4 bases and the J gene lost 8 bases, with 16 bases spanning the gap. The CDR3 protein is CASSLYPHRDSPLHF. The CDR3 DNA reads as TGTGCCAGCAGCCTCTACCCCCACCGCGATTCACCCCTCCACTTT. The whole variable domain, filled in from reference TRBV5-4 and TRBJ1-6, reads ETGVTQSPTHLIKTRGQQVTLRCSSQSGHNTVSWYQQALGQGPQFIFQYYREEENGRGNFPPRFSGLQFPNYSSELNVNALELDDSALYLCASSLYPHRDSPLHFGNGTRLTVT.

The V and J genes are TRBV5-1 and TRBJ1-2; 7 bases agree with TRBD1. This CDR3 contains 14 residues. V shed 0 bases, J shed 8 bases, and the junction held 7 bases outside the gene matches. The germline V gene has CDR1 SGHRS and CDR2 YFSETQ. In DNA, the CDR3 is TGCGCCAGCAGCTTGGATCAGGGGGTTTCAGGCTACACCTTC. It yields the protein CASSLDQGVSGYTF.

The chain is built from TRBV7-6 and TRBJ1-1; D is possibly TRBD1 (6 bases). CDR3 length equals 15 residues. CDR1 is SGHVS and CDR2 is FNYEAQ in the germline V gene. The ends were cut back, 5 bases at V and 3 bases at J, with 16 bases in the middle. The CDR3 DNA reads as TGTGCCAGCAGCAAGTCTGGTACAGGGTACACTGAAGCTTTCTTT. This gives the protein CASSKSGTGYTEAFF.

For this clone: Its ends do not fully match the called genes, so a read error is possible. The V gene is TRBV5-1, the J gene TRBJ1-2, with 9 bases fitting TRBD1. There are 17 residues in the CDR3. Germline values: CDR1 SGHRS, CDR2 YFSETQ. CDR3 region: CASSLGPTSTGGASPDF. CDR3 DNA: TGCGCCAGCAGCTTGGGCCCCACCTCAACAGGGGGCGCAAGTCCAGACTTC. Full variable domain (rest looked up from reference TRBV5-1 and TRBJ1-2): KAGVTQTPRYLIKTRGQQVTLSCSPISGHRSVSWYQQTPGQGLQFLFEYFSETQRNKGNFPGRFSGRQFSNSRSEMNVSTLELGDSALYLCASSLGPTSTGGASPDFGSGTRLTVV.

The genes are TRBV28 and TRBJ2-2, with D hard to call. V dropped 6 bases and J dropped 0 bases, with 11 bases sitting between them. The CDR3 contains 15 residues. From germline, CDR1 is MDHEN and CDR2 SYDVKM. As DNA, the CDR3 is TGTGCCAGCAGCTCTAACAGCGCGAACACCGGGGAGCTGTTTTTT. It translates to CASSSNSANTGELFF.

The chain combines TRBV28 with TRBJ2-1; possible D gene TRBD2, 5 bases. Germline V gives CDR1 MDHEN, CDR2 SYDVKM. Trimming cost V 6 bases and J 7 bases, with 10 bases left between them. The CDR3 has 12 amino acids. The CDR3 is CASRERRNEQFF. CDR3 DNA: TGTGCCAGCAGGGAGAGGAGGAATGAGCAGTTCTTC.

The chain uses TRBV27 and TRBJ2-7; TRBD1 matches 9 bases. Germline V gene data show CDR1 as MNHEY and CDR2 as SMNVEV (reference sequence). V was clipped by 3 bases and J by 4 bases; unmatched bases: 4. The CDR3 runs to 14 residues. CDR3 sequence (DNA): TGTGCCAGCAGTTTTGGGACAGGGATGTACGAGCAGTACTTC. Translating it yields CASSFGTGMYEQYF.

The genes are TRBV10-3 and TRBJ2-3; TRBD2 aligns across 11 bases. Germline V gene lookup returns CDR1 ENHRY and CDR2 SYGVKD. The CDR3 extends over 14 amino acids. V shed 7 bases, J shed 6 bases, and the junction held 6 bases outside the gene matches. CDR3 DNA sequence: TGTGCCATCAAGGCTAGCGGGGGGTCTGATACGCAGTATTTT. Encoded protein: CAIKASGGSDTQYF.

The CDR3 DNA reads as TGTGCCAGCAGTGAATTTCGGGTCACTGAAGCTTTCTTT. Its protein product is CASSEFRVTEAFF. The chain uses TRBV25-1 and TRBJ1-1; D unclear. Per the germline V gene, CDR1 is MGHDK and CDR2 is SYGVNS. The CDR3 consists of 13 residues. Trimming stripped 1 base from V and 4 bases from J, with 7 bases between.

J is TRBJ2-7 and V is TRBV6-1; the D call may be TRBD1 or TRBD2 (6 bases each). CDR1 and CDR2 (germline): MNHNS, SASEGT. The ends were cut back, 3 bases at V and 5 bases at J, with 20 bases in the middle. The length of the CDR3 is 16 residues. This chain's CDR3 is CASSEGAGSRGDEQYF. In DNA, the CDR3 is TGTGCCAGCAGTGAGGGGGCGGGGTCCCGAGGGGACGAGCAGTACTTC.

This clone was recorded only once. CDR3 coding DNA: TGTGCCAGCTCACCACCGGGACAGGGTTTCACTGAAGCTTTCTTT. Protein product: CASSPPGQGFTEAFF. The V call is TRBV18, the J call TRBJ1-1; TRBD1 matches 9 bases. Germline-derived CDR1 and CDR2 are KGHSH and LQKENI. Trimming at V came to 0 bases and at J to 4 bases, leaving 3 bases not matched to a gene. The CDR3 has 15 amino acids.

The CDR3 DNA follows: TGTGCCAGCAGGGGGGGCGTGCAGCCCCAGCATTTT. This gives the protein CASRGGVQPQHF. The chain combines TRBV2 with TRBJ1-5; perhaps TRBD1 as D (6 bases). V lost 6 bases to trimming and J lost 7 bases, with 10 bases between them. The CDR3 is made up of 12 amino acids. Germline CDR1 is SNHLY and CDR2 is FYNNEI.

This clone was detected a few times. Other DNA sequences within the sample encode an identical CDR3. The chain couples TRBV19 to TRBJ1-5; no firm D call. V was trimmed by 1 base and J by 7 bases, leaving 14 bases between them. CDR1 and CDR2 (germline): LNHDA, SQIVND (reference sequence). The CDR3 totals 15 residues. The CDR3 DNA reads TGTGCCAGTAGTATAGTCGCAGGCTCTAACCAGCCCCAGCATTTT. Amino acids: CASSIVAGSNQPQHF.